This TCR beta chain was documented in a study of chemoradiotherapy in HPV16-positive cancers. The V gene end was trimmed by 4 bases and the J gene end by 3 bases; junction bases not matched to a gene: 10. CDR1 is SGHNT and CDR2 is YYREEE in the germline V gene (reference sequence). This CDR3 spans 16 amino acids. Using immunoSEQ multiplex PCR, the repertoire was profiled, and TCRdb retains in-frame clones only, with some absent. The sample contains around 68,000 clones, roughly 86% of which appear only once. This sample comprised blood, obtained from a patient who underwent chemoradiotherapy. The receptor was isolated from a human donor with HPV-associated anogenital cancer. V usage is TRBV5-4 and J usage is TRBJ1-1; 9 positions match TRBD1. The CDR3 DNA is TGTGCCAGCAGCAAAGGGACAGGGCGAGGAGACACTGAAGCTTTCTTT. This encodes CASSKGTGRGDTEAFF.